This entry describes one TCR beta chain. Antigen unknown. This entry belongs to a study of Ad26.COV2.S vaccination and SARS-CoV-2 variants. Profiling relied on immunoSEQ multiplex PCR, and the TCRdb table lists in-frame clones only, not all of them. The table records 120,000 to 150,000 clones, roughly 89% of them present only once. This CDR3 has 16 residues. Germline CDR1 MDHEN, CDR2 SYDVKM. V lost 8 bases to trimming and J lost 1 base; unmatched junction nucleotides: 13. Study-wide results and caveats: Responses of spike-specific T cells (both CD8+ and CD4+) reportedly showed substantial breadth after vaccination. Recipients given vaccine exceeded placebo recipients in spike-specific TCR breadth. Analytic work on TCR breadth and depth might have understated the full extent of total T cell responses. Recipients of vaccine and of placebo showed similar breadth of their non-spike TCR repertoires.

The sequence was collected from a human donor who had recovered from COVID-19. V gene TRBV28 combines with J gene TRBJ2-7, with 8 nucleotides matching TRBD1. The input for sequencing was peripheral blood, taken after recovery from COVID-19. CDR3 protein: CASAITAGGASYEQYF. CDR3 DNA: TGTGCCAGCGCGATCACTGCAGGGGGCGCTTCCTACGAGCAGTACTTC.